The present T cell receptor beta chain was sequenced within a study of blood T cell repertoires in COVID-19. This CDR3 contains 17 residues. The V and J ends lost 0 bases and 1 base respectively, with 18 bases between them. Germline V lookup: CDR1 GTSNPN, CDR2 SVGIG (reference sequence). The assay was immunoSEQ multiplex PCR, and TCRdb's table has in-frame clones only and misses some. The sample holds 160,000 or so clones, under 90% seen once. The chain links TRBV30 to TRBJ1-1; perhaps TRBD1 as D (6 bases). Material for sequencing was peripheral blood. The receptor was isolated from an elderly woman with acute or convalescent COVID-19. CDR3 loop: CAWSVSGHGYGNTEAFF. The DNA of the CDR3 is TGTGCCTGGAGTGTATCGGGACATGGCTATGGGAACACTGAAGCTTTCTTT.